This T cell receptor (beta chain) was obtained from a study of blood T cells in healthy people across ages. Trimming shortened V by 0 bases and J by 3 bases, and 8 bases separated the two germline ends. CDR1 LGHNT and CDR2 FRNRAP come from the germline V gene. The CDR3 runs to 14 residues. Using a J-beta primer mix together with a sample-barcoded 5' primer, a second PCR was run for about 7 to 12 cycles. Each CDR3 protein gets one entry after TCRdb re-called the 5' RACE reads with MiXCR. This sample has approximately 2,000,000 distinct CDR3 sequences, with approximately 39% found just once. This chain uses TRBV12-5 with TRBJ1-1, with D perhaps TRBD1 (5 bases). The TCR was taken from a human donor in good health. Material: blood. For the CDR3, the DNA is TGTGCTAGTGGTTTGGTACGGGGGTACACTGAAGCTTTCTTT. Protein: CASGLVRGYTEAFF.